The clone carrying this T cell receptor beta chain was observed a few times. Its specificity is unknown. This specimen comes from a study of beta chain features in type 1 diabetes. In the study overall: Across the samples, roughly 98 million sorted cells were examined in total. Whole-study findings and limits: Over-representation of high TCR-expressing cells was a possible consequence of cDNA sequencing. Type 1 diabetes patients showed a moderate but significant shortening of TCRB CDR3s in all four CD4+ subsets.

As every portion of the isolated RNA was reverse transcribed, the sequencing read expressed TCRB transcripts. The average read count of naive, central memory and regulatory T cell samples was several million. Produced via immunoSEQ multiplex PCR; TCRdb's table is partial and in-frame only. The sample carries 250,000 to 350,000 clones, around 13% recorded once. V was clipped by 1 base and J by 3 bases; unmatched bases: 3. Germline-derived CDR1 and CDR2 are SGHNT and YENEEA. CDR3 size: 15 residues. The sample taken for sequencing was central memory CD4+ T cells from blood. The clonotype originates from a man younger than 40 in good health. V is TRBV11-3 and J is TRBJ2-3; 8 positions agree with TRBD2. DNA of the CDR3: TGTGCCAGCAGCTTAGCGGGAGGGCCGACAGATACGCAGTATTTT. This translates into CASSLAGGPTDTQYF. Together with reference TRBV11-3 and TRBJ2-3, the CDR3 gives the full variable domain: EAGVVQSPRYKIIEKKQPVAFWCNPISGHNTLYWYLQNLGQGPELLIRYENEEAVDDSQLPKDRFSAERLKGVDSTLKIQPAELGDSAVYLCASSLAGGPTDTQYFGPGTRLTVL.